This TCR beta chain was retrieved from a study of blood T cells in healthy people across ages. This clonotype has a handful of counts. The CDR3 has 14 residues. CDR1 is LGHDT and CDR2 is YNNKEL in the germline V gene (reference sequence). The authors ran a second PCR of roughly 6 to 12 cycles using a sample-barcoded 5' primer and a J-beta primer mix. TCRdb re-called the 5' RACE reads with MiXCR, one entry per CDR3 protein. Here the sample spans about 1.6 million distinct CDR3 sequences, about 35% being singletons. The TCR comes from a woman aged 25 to 45 in good health. The sample comprised blood. The V and J genes are TRBV3-1 and TRBJ2-7; the match to TRBD2 covers 13 bases. CDR3 DNA: TGTCCCCCGGGGGGACTAGCGGGGAGGAGCGAGCAGTACTTC. Its protein is CPPGGLAGRSEQYF.